These T cell receptor beta chains were read from a single sample in a study of cytomegalovirus exposure and HLA in healthy donors. The repertoire was sequenced with immunoSEQ multiplex PCR; TCRdb's copy has only in-frame clones and lacks some. Among over 200,000 clones, around 85% were seen once, and the ten largest hold 1% to 1.5%. Input material: PBMCs. The receptors originated from a human donor in good health. The CDR3 runs from the conserved cysteine through the conserved F or W. The D gene is left open where the match is weak. Expanded clones are given a class, and other clones once, few, many or no size at all.

D gene	J gene	clone size	CDR3 length	V gene	CDR3 DNA	CDR3 protein
NA	TRBJ2-7	NA	14	TRBV11-2	TGTGCCAGCAGCTTAGACCTACAGGTCTACGAGCAGTACTTC	CASSLDLQVYEQYF
TRBD1	TRBJ1-5	NA	15	TRBV19	TGTGCCAGTAGCGGACAGGGAGGGGGCAATCAGCCCCAGCATTTT	CASSGQGGGNQPQHF
TRBD2	TRBJ2-1	NA	15	TRBV6-5	TGTGCCAGCAGTTACTCGCGACTAGCGGGAGGTGAGCAGTTCTTC	CASSYSRLAGGEQFF
NA	TRBJ1-6	NA	14	TRBV6-5	TGTGCCAGCAGTCTCCGGGTGGCGGATTCACCCCTCCACTTT	CASSLRVADSPLHF
NA	TRBJ1-1	NA	15	TRBV6-5	TGTGCCAGCAGACGCGGCCCCAAAATGGTCACTGAAGCTTTCTTT	CASRRGPKMVTEAFF
TRBD1	TRBJ1-4	NA	16	TRBV6-6	TGTGCCAGCAGTTATCCCGGGACAGCTACTAATGAAAAACTGTTTTTT	CASSYPGTATNEKLFF
TRBD2	TRBJ2-1	NA	15	TRBV7-3	TGTGCCAGCAGCTTAACGGGGCTAGCGGGCAATGAGCAGTTCTTC	CASSLTGLAGNEQFF
TRBD1	TRBJ1-5	NA	14	TRBV27	TGTGCCAGCAGTTTATCAGGGGGCGACCAGCCCCAGCATTTT	CASSLSGGDQPQHF
TRBD2	TRBJ2-3	NA	17	TRBV7-7	TGTGCTAGCAGCTCGGGACTAGCGGGAACTAGCACAGATACGCAGTATTTT	CASSSGLAGTSTDTQYF
TRBD2	TRBJ2-5	once	16	TRBV7-9	TGTGCCAGCAGCTCCCCGGGAGGGCAGGGTAGGGAGACCCAGTACTTC	CASSSPGGQGRETQYF
TRBD1	TRBJ2-2	once	16	TRBV4-3	TGCGCCAGCAGCCAAGGTCGGACAGGGAGAACCGGGGAGCTGTTTTTT	CASSQGRTGRTGELFF
NA	TRBJ2-1	NA	14	TRBV7-9	TGTGCCAGCAGCTTAGCTCAAACCTACAATGAGCAGTTCTTC	CASSLAQTYNEQFF
NA	TRBJ1-4	few	14	TRBV7-6	TGTGCCAGCAGCTTTAACAGGGACGGGGAAAAACTGTTTTTT	CASSFNRDGEKLFF
NA	TRBJ2-4	NA	15	TRBV10-3	TGTGCCATCAGTGAGTCGAGTCTAGCCAAAAACATTCAGTACTTC	CAISESSLAKNIQYF
NA	TRBJ1-3	NA	14	TRBV15	TGTGCCACCAGGCCCCGGGGCTCTGGAAACACCATATATTTT	CATRPRGSGNTIYF
NA	TRBJ2-1	NA	14	TRBV11-2	TGTGCCAGCAGCCCTACTGCGGGGTACAATGAGCAGTTCTTC	CASSPTAGYNEQFF
NA	TRBJ2-1	once	15	TRBV28	TGTGCCAGCAGTTTCTTAGGCCAGGGGAACAATGAGCAGTTCTTC	CASSFLGQGNNEQFF
TRBD2	TRBJ2-3	NA	16	TRBV7-3	TGTGCCAGCAGCATCGGACCTAGCGGGGCCACCAATACGCAGTATTTT	CASSIGPSGATNTQYF
TRBD1	TRBJ1-2	NA	15	TRBV30	TGTGCCTGGAGTGGCGGGACAGGGGTTAACTATGGCTACACCTTC	CAWSGGTGVNYGYTF
NA	TRBJ1-5	NA	12	TRBV10-2	TGCGCCAGCAGAGAGGGGAGTCAGCCCCAGCATTTT	CASREGSQPQHF
TRBD2	TRBJ2-2	NA	14	TRBV9	TGTGCCAGCAGCATGGGACTAGCGGCCCGAGAGCTGTTTTTT	CASSMGLAARELFF
TRBD1	TRBJ1-4	NA	14	TRBV10-3	TGTGCCATCAGTGAGAGACAGGGGGCTGAAAAACTGTTTTTT	CAISERQGAEKLFF
TRBD2	TRBJ2-7	NA	17	TRBV5-1	TGCGCCAGCAGCTTGTTCCCGCCGGGACTAGCGTACTACGAGCAGTACTTC	CASSLFPPGLAYYEQYF
NA	TRBJ1-5	NA	17	TRBV19	TGTGCCAGTAGTATAGTATCCAGGGTGAACGGCAATCAGCCCCAGCATTTT	CASSIVSRVNGNQPQHF
TRBD1	TRBJ1-4	once	18	TRBV9	TGTGCCAGCAGCGGATTTCATAGGGGGCGCGGGACTAATGAAAAACTGTTTTTT	CASSGFHRGRGTNEKLFF
TRBD2	TRBJ2-1	NA	14	TRBV2	TGTGCCAGCAGGGGGACTAGCGGGAGGGATGAGCAGTTCTTC	CASRGTSGRDEQFF
NA	TRBJ1-4	NA	14	TRBV28	TGTGCCAGCAGCCTTGGAGGGCCTAATGAAAAACTGTTTTTT	CASSLGGPNEKLFF
NA	TRBJ2-5	few	16	TRBV11-3	TGTGCCAGCAGCTTATCGACGGCCCCCGGGCAAGAGACCCAGTACTTC	CASSLSTAPGQETQYF
TRBD1	TRBJ2-5	NA	13	TRBV7-7	TGTGCTAGCAGCTTTGACAGGGCAGAGACCCAGTACTTC	CASSFDRAETQYF
NA	TRBJ2-7	once	15	TRBV6-6	TGTGCCAGCAGTTACGGGGCCGAGCCCCCCTACGAGCAGTACTTC	CASSYGAEPPYEQYF
TRBD1	TRBJ2-7	NA	14	TRBV6-1	TGTGCCAGCAATGCGGACAGGGGGCGTGATGAGCAGTACTTC	CASNADRGRDEQYF
NA	TRBJ1-1	NA	15	TRBV21-1	TGTGCCAGCAGCCGGGGGAGCAGGGCTGGGACTGAAGCTTTCTTT	CASSRGSRAGTEAFF
NA	TRBJ1-1	NA	17	TRBV11-2	TGTGCCAGCAGCTTTGTAAAGGGCGGGCCGAGAAACACTGAAGCTTTCTTT	CASSFVKGGPRNTEAFF
NA	TRBJ2-7	NA	16	TRBV18	TGTGCCAGCTCACCACCGGCGGGAAAAGTAGGATCCGAGCAGTACTTC	CASSPPAGKVGSEQYF
NA	TRBJ1-2	NA	17	TRBV5-5	TGTGCCAGCACCTCTAGGAGCCGGGTTGTCGGGTCCTATGGCTACACCTTC	CASTSRSRVVGSYGYTF
NA	TRBJ2-7	NA	13	TRBV6-5	TGTGCCAGCAGCAAGTACAGGGTAGACGAGCAGTACTTC	CASSKYRVDEQYF
NA	TRBJ2-1	NA	14	TRBV14	TGTGCCAGCAGCCAAGGACTAGACTTCGATGAGCAGTTCTTC	CASSQGLDFDEQFF
TRBD1	TRBJ1-3	NA	16	TRBV11-2	TGTGCCAGCAGCTCCCGGGACAGGGGGCCTGGAAACACCATATATTTT	CASSSRDRGPGNTIYF
NA	TRBJ2-5	once	14	TRBV7-2	TGTGCCAGCAGCTTAAGGACTCAACAAGAGACCCAGTACTTC	CASSLRTQQETQYF
NA	TRBJ1-2	NA	12	TRBV5-1	TGCGCCAGCAGCCCCAAGGAGCATGGCTACACCTTC	CASSPKEHGYTF
TRBD1	TRBJ1-1	NA	14	TRBV12-5	TGTGCTAGTGGTCCCGGACAGGGGGGCACTGAAGCTTTCTTT	CASGPGQGGTEAFF
TRBD1	TRBJ1-1	NA	14	TRBV27	TGTGCCAGCAGTTATCGGACAGGGGGCACTGAAGCTTTCTTT	CASSYRTGGTEAFF
NA	TRBJ2-5	NA	14	TRBV6-4	TGTGCCAGCAGGGGCGGGACGCCGCCCGAGACCCAGTACTTC	CASRGGTPPETQYF
TRBD2	TRBJ2-7	once	13	TRBV2	TGTGCCAGCCGGACTAGCGGCGCCTACGAGCAGTACTTC	CASRTSGAYEQYF
NA	TRBJ1-5	NA	13	TRBV18	TGTGCCAGCTCACCAGACGGGAATCAGCCCCAGCATTTT	CASSPDGNQPQHF
TRBD2	TRBJ2-1	once	16	TRBV7-9	TGTGCCAGCAGCTTCGTACTAGCGGACCTCTACAATGAGCAGTTCTTC	CASSFVLADLYNEQFF